Each of the 2 T cell receptor beta chains below was sequenced from the same sample in a study of T cell responses to AZD1222 COVID-19 vaccine. Sequencing was performed with immunoSEQ multiplex PCR; in TCRdb, only in-frame clones are kept and a portion is missing. The sample records 170,000 or so clones, 87% being singletons. Specimen: peripheral blood, collected on day 0 of AZD1222 vaccination. The source is an adult in good health.

This clone has a single count. The genes are TRBV5-1 and TRBJ2-3, with D possibly matching TRBD2 (6 bases). CDR1 is SGHRS, CDR2 YFSETQ, per germline. CDR3 length: 15 residues. Trimming shortened V by 1 base and J by 1 base, and 10 bases separated the two germline ends. CDR3 in amino acids: CASSLFAGRTDTQYF. For the CDR3, the DNA is TGCGCCAGCAGCTTGTTTGCGGGACGCACAGATACGCAGTATTTT.

The chain joins TRBV28 to TRBJ1-5; possibly TRBD1 for D (6 bases). The germline gives CDR1 MDHEN, CDR2 SYDVKM. The V end lost 4 bases, the J end lost 7 bases, and 11 bases lay between the germline ends. The CDR3 covers 13 residues. DNA of the CDR3: TGTGCCAGCAGTTGGGGGGGCGCCCAGCCCCAGCATTTT. It translates to CASSWGGAQPQHF.